One and the same sample provided the 20 T cell receptor beta chains below, sequenced in a study of low-dose radiotherapy and immunotherapy resistance in tumors. Gene-specific TRAV and TRBV primers were used for first-strand cDNA, covering alpha and beta chains. TCR amplification ran roughly 20 PCR cycles using constant-region and V-primer adapter primers. TCRdb independently ran MiXCR on the reads; one entry per CDR3 protein. The sample consists of approximately 91,000 distinct CDR3 sequences, around 20% of them appearing once. Time point: after trial treatment. Treatment described: LDRT plus nivolumab, ipilimumab, low-dose cyclophosphamide and aspirin (RACIN trial). This sample comprised PBMCs, obtained after low-dose radiotherapy plus immunotherapy. The receptors here all came from a female donor with ovarian cancer.

This clonotype was detected many times. The chain employs TRBV10-2 and TRBJ2-4; 10 bases agree with TRBD1. The germline V gene encodes CDR1 WSHSY and CDR2 SAAADI. The trim removed 6 bases at V and 1 base at J, leaving 3 bases unmatched. CDR3 size: 15 residues. CDR3 sequence (DNA): TGCGCCAGCAGGGGACAGGGGAGGGCCAAAAACATTCAGTACTTC. Its translation is CASRGQGRAKNIQYF.

There are many counts of this clonotype. The chain employs TRBV19 and TRBJ1-4, with D uncertain. Trimming took off 5 bases at V and 0 bases at J, with 13 bases between the two ends. The CDR3 runs 16 residues. Germline V gene data show CDR1 as LNHDA and CDR2 as SQIVND (reference sequence). CDR3 coding DNA: TGTGCCAGTAGTGTATCCGGGTTTGCAACTAATGAAAAACTGTTTTTT. Its protein is CASSVSGFATNEKLFF.

The genes are TRBV6-2 or TRBV6-3 and TRBJ1-5, with 9 positions matching TRBD1. In germline, CDR1 is MNHEY, CDR2 SVGEGT. V shed 0 bases, J shed 5 bases, and the junction held 2 bases outside the gene matches. This CDR3 has 15 amino acids. The CDR3 is CASSYSGTGYQPQHF. The CDR3 DNA sequence: TGTGCCAGCAGTTACTCCGGGACAGGGTATCAGCCCCAGCATTTT.

This clonotype has at least ten counts. The chain uses TRBV7-6 and TRBJ2-1; possibly TRBD1 for D (6 bases). The CDR3 consists of 14 residues. Germline lookup yields CDR1 SGHVS and CDR2 FNYEAQ. V lost 2 bases and J lost 5, with 10 bases in between. The CDR3 bases are TGTGCCAGCAGCTTATTTGCAGGGGACAATGAGCAGTTCTTC. Translated: CASSLFAGDNEQFF. The entire variable domain, with the rest obtained from reference TRBV7-6 and TRBJ2-1, is as follows: GAGVSQSPRYKVTKRGQDVALRCDPISGHVSLYWYRQALGQGPEFLTYFNYEAQQDKSGLPNDRFSAERPEGSISTLTIQRTEQRDSAMYRCASSLFAGDNEQFFGPGTRLTVL.

This clonotype was recorded at least ten times. The V gene is TRBV9, the J gene TRBJ1-1; tentatively, D is TRBD1 (5 bases). Germline values: CDR1 SGDLS, CDR2 YYNGEE. The V end lost 0 bases, the J end lost 5 bases, and 8 bases lay between the germline ends. This CDR3 is 13 amino acids long. DNA of the CDR3: TGTGCCAGCAGCGTAGAGGGGCAGACTGAAGCTTTCTTT. Its translation: CASSVEGQTEAFF.

This clonotype has at least ten counts. The chain recombines TRBV5-5 with TRBJ2-5; possibly TRBD2 for D (6 bases). Germline assignment: CDR1 SGHKS and CDR2 YYEKEE (reference sequence). The CDR3 totals 15 residues. V was pared by 1 base and J by 0 bases, with 10 bases between. The CDR3 region has the DNA TGTGCCAGCAGCTTGCGGGGGACCAACCAAGAGACCCAGTACTTC. It encodes CASSLRGTNQETQYF. Full variable domain (rest looked up from reference TRBV5-5 and TRBJ2-5): DAGVTQSPTHLIKTRGQQVTLRCSPISGHKSVSWYQQVLGQGPQFIFQYYEKEERGRGNFPDRFSARQFPNYSSELNVNALLLGDSALYLCASSLRGTNQETQYFGPGTRLLVL.

This clonotype came up many times. This chain connects TRBV7-9 to TRBJ2-1; 7 nucleotides match TRBD2. CDR3 length: 15 residues. The germline V gene encodes CDR1 SEHNR and CDR2 FQNEAQ (reference sequence). V lost 6 bases to trimming and J lost 0 bases; unmatched junction nucleotides: 5. Here the CDR3 DNA reads TGTGCCAGCAGTGGGGGGGGAAGCTCCTACAATGAGCAGTTCTTC. Its protein is CASSGGGSSYNEQFF.

This clonotype was recorded many times. The chain combines TRBV6-2 or TRBV6-3 with TRBJ2-1; D is undetermined. Germline CDR1 MNHEY, CDR2 SVGEGT. This CDR3 has 15 residues. V was shortened by 2 bases and J by 5 bases, with 13 bases between the two germline ends. The CDR3 sequence: CASSYGPAAHNEQFF. The DNA for the CDR3 is TGTGCCAGCAGTTACGGTCCCGCCGCACACAATGAGCAGTTCTTC.

This clonotype was seen many times. V and J are TRBV19 and TRBJ1-1, with TRBD1 identical over 12 bases. This CDR3 comprises 16 residues. With V trimmed by 7 bases and J by 10 bases, 16 bases remained unmatched. Germline lookup yields CDR1 LNHDA and CDR2 SQIVND (reference sequence). This CDR3 is CASITGTGGAGGRAFF. CDR3 coding DNA: TGTGCCAGTATCACCGGGACAGGGGGCGCGGGAGGAAGAGCTTTCTTT.

This clonotype appeared many times. V and J are TRBV7-2 and TRBJ1-3, with D perhaps TRBD1 (6 bases). Trimming pared 3 bases from V and 2 bases from J, leaving 11 bases between. The germline gives CDR1 SGHTA, CDR2 FQGNSA. The CDR3 is 15 amino acids. CDR3: CASSLTGPPGNTIYF. The CDR3 DNA sequence: TGTGCCAGCAGCTTGACAGGACCTCCTGGAAACACCATATATTTT.

There are many counts of this clonotype. This chain connects TRBV20-1 to TRBJ1-1; D gene uncertain. Germline CDR1 reads DFQATT; CDR2 reads SNEGSKA (reference sequence). This CDR3 has 12 amino acids. V was shortened by 3 bases and J by 7 bases, with 12 bases between the two germline ends. Written as DNA, the CDR3 is TGCAGTGCTAGCCAGGCCTTGGGTGAAGCTTTCTTT. As protein: CSASQALGEAFF.

The sample holds many counts of this clonotype. V gene TRBV28 combines with J gene TRBJ1-1; D uncertain. V gave up 5 bases and J gave up 5 bases, with 12 bases separating them. Germline V gives CDR1 MDHEN, CDR2 SYDVKM. The CDR3 covers 13 residues. CDR3 residues: CASSARVRTEAFF. In DNA, the CDR3 is TGTGCCAGCAGTGCGCGGGTTCGAACTGAAGCTTTCTTT. The whole variable domain, remainder taken from reference TRBV28 and TRBJ1-1, is DVKVTQSSRYLVKRTGEKVFLECVQDMDHENMFWYRQDPGLGLRLIYFSYDVKMKEKGDIPEGYSVSREKKERFSLILESASTNQTSMYLCASSARVRTEAFFGQGTRLTVV.

V is TRBV20-1 and J is TRBJ1-1, with 8 bases aligning to TRBD1. Germline V gives CDR1 DFQATT, CDR2 SNEGSKA (reference sequence). V dropped 4 bases and J dropped 0; count of bases not matched to a gene: 4. The CDR3 spans 14 residues. CDR3 residues: CSAIDRGLNTEAFF. The DNA for the CDR3 is TGCAGTGCTATCGACAGGGGATTGAACACTGAAGCTTTCTTT.

This clonotype was seen many times. The chain is built from TRBV6-5 and TRBJ1-4; 9 nucleotides match TRBD1. The germline gives CDR1 MNHEY, CDR2 SVGAGI. After removal of 6 bases from V and 8 bases from J, the junction contained 7 bases not matched to a gene. The CDR3 length is 14 residues. This CDR3 reads CASSHNRGREKLFF. The DNA of the CDR3 is TGTGCCAGCAGCCATAACAGGGGGCGCGAAAAACTGTTTTTT.

Concerning this clonotype itself: This could be a read error, since a much larger clone is one nucleotide away. This sequence joins TRBV7-3 and TRBJ2-1, with D hard to call. Germline CDR1 SGHTA, CDR2 FQGTGA. The CDR3 has 14 residues. The CDR3 reads CSSSLLGSYNEQFF. CDR3 nucleotide sequence: TGTTCCAGCAGCTTATTAGGCTCCTACAATGAGCAGTTCTTC.

This clonotype was seen more than once but under ten times. The V and J genes are TRBV5-8 and TRBJ1-1, with 9 bases identical to TRBD1. The trim removed 5 bases at V and 5 bases at J, leaving 7 bases unmatched. CDR3 length: 14 residues. Germline lookup yields CDR1 SGHTS and CDR2 YDEGEE. DNA of the CDR3: TGTGCCAGCAGAGGACAGGGGTTGGGGACTGAAGCTTTCTTT. It is translated as CASRGQGLGTEAFF.

This clonotype was counted a few times. V is TRBV30 and J is TRBJ1-1; D is unclear. Trimming cost V 8 bases and J 1 base, with 8 bases left between them. Germline V gene data show CDR1 as GTSNPN and CDR2 as SVGIG (reference sequence). CDR3 length: 11 amino acids. Here the CDR3 DNA reads TGTGCCGGGAACACGAACACTGAAGCTTTCTTT. Translating gives CAGNTNTEAFF. Complete variable domain (other parts from reference TRBV30 and TRBJ1-1): SQTIHQWPATLVQPVGSPLSLECTVEGTSNPNLYWYRQAAGRGLQLLFYSVGIGQISSEVPQNLSASRPQDRQFILSSKKLLLSDSGFYLCAGNTNTEAFFGQGTRLTVV.

The V call is TRBV7-9, the J call TRBJ2-7, with 7 bases matching TRBD1. J lost 2 bases, V lost 5 bases, and 15 bases had no gene match. This CDR3 region has 17 residues. Germline-derived CDR1 and CDR2 are SEHNR and FQNEAQ (reference sequence). The CDR3 reads CASSRPTQGTETYEQYF. For the CDR3, the DNA is TGTGCCAGCAGCCGCCCGACGCAAGGGACAGAGACCTACGAGCAGTACTTC.

At least ten counts were recorded for this clonotype. The chain couples TRBV29-1 to TRBJ1-3; D gene uncertain. Trimming took off 4 bases at V and 7 bases at J, with 5 bases between the two ends. Germline CDR1 SQVTM, CDR2 ANQGSEA. The CDR3 is made up of 10 amino acids. The CDR3 bases are TGCAGCGTTGGGACGAACACCATATATTTT. Translating it yields CSVGTNTIYF.

This clonotype was found many times. The chain carries TRBV24-1 and TRBJ2-5; D is possibly TRBD1 or TRBD2 (5 bases each). The CDR3 has 15 residues. V was clipped by 5 bases and J by 1 base, with 13 bases between them. CDR1 is KGHDR, CDR2 SFDVKD, per germline. CDR3 sequence reads: CATSGEWGSQETQYF. The CDR3 nucleotides are TGTGCCACCAGTGGTGAGTGGGGGTCCCAAGAGACCCAGTACTTC.